This T cell receptor (beta chain) originates from a study of shared clonotypes between healthy human individuals. Assay: immunoSEQ multiplex PCR; the TCRdb copy retains only in-frame clones and omits some. The sample yields approximately 2,000,000 clones, less than 95% seen once. The CDR3 length is 16 residues. Investigators divided CD4+ cells into CD45RA+ naive and CD45RA-negative memory subsets. The sample taken for sequencing was naive CD4+ T cells from PBMCs. The subset: CD45RA+ positively selected. The sequence was collected from a man between 18 and 35 years old in good health. Some clones in this sample may be carry-over from other donors' samples. The V gene is TRBV21-1, the J gene TRBJ1-5; TRBD1, as called in the table, went unchecked against the DNA. TRBV21-1 is marked as a pseudogene. CDR3 in amino acids: CASSKAEGASNQPQHF. CDR3 coding DNA: TGTGCCAGCAGCAAAGCTGAGGGGGCTAGCAATCAGCCCCAGCATTTT.